Listed below are T cell receptor beta chains from one sample, sequenced in a study of T-cell reconstitution after alpha-beta-depleted transplantation in children. TCRdb re-derived calls from the PCR reads in MiXCR, one entry per CDR3 protein. Here the sample spans around 410,000 distinct CDR3 sequences, about 11% being singletons. Sequencing used PBMCs from the stem cell graft donor, obtained from the stem cell graft. Receptors were obtained from a human donor who donated a stem cell graft to a child with acute myeloid leukemia. The CDR3 runs from the conserved cysteine through the conserved F or W. A D gene is named only where the DNA matches it firmly. For some rows the clone size is stated as once, few or many, or as a class when expanded; others skip it.

d_call,v_call,clone_size,j_call,cdr3_length,cdr3_aa,cdr3_nt
TRBD2,TRBV4-3,many,TRBJ2-3,17,CASSQGMTSGNTDTQYF,TGCGCCAGCAGCCAAGGAATGACTAGCGGGAACACAGATACGCAGTATTTT
-,TRBV7-2,-,TRBJ2-1,14,CASSQIYGPGEQFF,TGTGCCAGCAGCCAGATATACGGGCCCGGGGAGCAGTTCTTC
TRBD2,TRBV11-1,few,TRBJ2-1,19,CASSDPLAGATSPYNEQFF,TGTGCCAGCAGCGACCCACTAGCGGGGGCAACAAGTCCCTACAATGAGCAGTTCTTC
-,TRBV12-3/TRBV12-4,few,TRBJ1-1,12,CASSFMRSEAFF,TGTGCCAGCAGTTTTATGAGGTCTGAAGCTTTCTTT
TRBD2,TRBV5-1,few,TRBJ2-5,17,CASSTSPSGGAVETQYF,TGCGCCAGCAGCACCTCCCCCAGCGGGGGGGCCGTGGAGACCCAGTACTTC
-,TRBV28,-,TRBJ1-5,14,CASSSGLRNQPQHF,TGTGCCAGCAGTTCGGGTTTACGCAATCAGCCCCAGCATTTT
-,TRBV4-1,-,TRBJ1-1,14,CASSPNSENTEAFF,TGCGCCAGCAGCCCCAACAGCGAGAACACTGAAGCTTTCTTT
-,TRBV29-1,-,TRBJ2-3,14,CSVGEGHSTDTQYF,TGCAGCGTTGGCGAGGGCCATAGCACAGATACGCAGTATTTT
-,TRBV7-2,many,TRBJ2-2,14,CASSLTGVTGELFF,TGTGCCAGCAGCTTGACCGGGGTCACCGGGGAGCTGTTTTTT
-,TRBV5-1,-,TRBJ2-2,14,CASSWGTITGELFF,TGCGCCAGCAGCTGGGGGACGATCACCGGGGAGCTGTTTTTT
TRBD1,TRBV20-1,many,TRBJ1-1,14,CSAREMGQGAEAFF,TGCAGTGCTAGAGAGATGGGGCAGGGGGCTGAAGCTTTCTTT
TRBD2,TRBV5-6,-,TRBJ2-1,14,CASSFPSGYNEQFF,TGTGCCAGCAGCTTCCCTAGCGGATACAATGAGCAGTTCTTC
TRBD1,TRBV20-1,few,TRBJ1-4,16,CSARAMGQGGNPKLFF,TGCAGTGCTAGAGCAATGGGACAGGGGGGGAATCCGAAACTGTTTTTT
-,TRBV2,few,TRBJ2-3,15,CASRPTPGVTDTQYF,TGTGCCAGCCGACCTACTCCGGGGGTCACAGATACGCAGTATTTT
-,TRBV4-1,few,TRBJ2-1,14,CASKGGGFYNEQFF,TGCGCCAGCAAGGGGGGGGGATTCTACAATGAGCAGTTCTTC
TRBD1,TRBV4-1,-,TRBJ2-7,16,CASSISVGQDSYEQHF,TGCGCCAGCAGCATCAGCGTCGGACAGGACTCCTACGAGCAGCACTTC
TRBD2,TRBV5-1,few,TRBJ2-1,16,CASSLGLAGAWDEQFF,TGCGCCAGCAGCCTCGGACTAGCGGGAGCCTGGGATGAGCAGTTCTTC
TRBD1,TRBV5-6,few,TRBJ1-2,15,CASSLADRANYGYTF,TGTGCCAGCAGCTTGGCGGACAGGGCTAACTATGGCTACACCTTC
-,TRBV7-8,few,TRBJ1-2,16,CASSLAGLNNDYGYTF,TGTGCCAGCAGCTTAGCGGGACTCAACAATGACTATGGCTACACCTTC
TRBD1,TRBV12-3/TRBV12-4,few,TRBJ2-1,18,CASSLPLTGTGGLGEQFF,TGTGCCAGCAGTCTCCCCTTGACCGGGACAGGGGGGTTAGGTGAGCAGTTCTTC
-,TRBV5-1,-,TRBJ1-2,13,CASSFGQRYGYTF,TGCGCCAGCAGCTTCGGACAACGATATGGCTACACCTTC
TRBD2,TRBV3-1,few,TRBJ2-5,15,CASSPLGGEGETQYF,TGTGCCAGCAGCCCGCTGGGTGGGGAGGGGGAGACCCAGTACTTC
-,TRBV20-1,-,TRBJ2-5,14,CSVLTGTPGETQYF,TGCAGTGTTCTAACCGGGACACCGGGAGAGACCCAGTACTTC
TRBD1,TRBV6-1,-,TRBJ1-2,16,CASRLAGTGAFNGYTF,TGTGCCAGCAGGCTGGCGGGGACAGGGGCGTTTAATGGCTACACCTTC
-,TRBV3-1,-,TRBJ2-5,14,CASKRAAYQETQYF,TGTGCCAGCAAAAGAGCGGCTTACCAAGAGACCCAGTACTTC
TRBD1,TRBV28,-,TRBJ2-1,16,CASSSESRDRGNEQFF,TGTGCCAGCAGCTCGGAGTCCCGGGACAGGGGTAATGAGCAGTTCTTC
-,TRBV6-1,-,TRBJ2-1,14,CASSARVFGNEQFF,TGTGCCAGCAGTGCACGGGTCTTTGGGAATGAGCAGTTCTTC
-,TRBV29-1,-,TRBJ2-1,14,CSVEEKDRGNEQFF,TGCAGCGTTGAGGAGAAAGACCGGGGGAATGAGCAGTTCTTC
TRBD2,TRBV2,-,TRBJ2-1,13,CASSEAGVGEQFF,TGTGCCAGCAGTGAGGCGGGAGTTGGTGAGCAGTTCTTC
-,TRBV7-8,few,TRBJ1-4,16,CASSLRRRGTNEKLFF,TGTGCCAGCAGCTTAAGAAGGCGGGGGACTAATGAAAAACTGTTTTTT
TRBD1,TRBV6-5,few,TRBJ1-1,12,CASSPDRDKAFF,TGTGCCAGCAGCCCGGACAGGGATAAAGCTTTCTTT
TRBD2,TRBV10-3,-,TRBJ2-1,15,CAISLSSGAYNEQFF,TGTGCCATCAGTTTGTCAAGCGGGGCCTACAATGAGCAGTTCTTC
TRBD1,TRBV27,few,TRBJ2-1,13,CASSLHRGNEQFF,TGTGCCAGCAGTCTACACAGGGGCAATGAGCAGTTCTTC
-,TRBV5-1,few,TRBJ2-2,15,CASSLDGRDTGELFF,TGCGCCAGCAGCTTGGATGGCAGGGACACCGGGGAGCTGTTTTTT
-,TRBV12-3/TRBV12-4,many,TRBJ2-1,18,CASSPSLASGGPYNEQFF,TGTGCCAGCAGTCCCTCTTTGGCCAGTGGCGGGCCTTACAATGAGCAGTTCTTC